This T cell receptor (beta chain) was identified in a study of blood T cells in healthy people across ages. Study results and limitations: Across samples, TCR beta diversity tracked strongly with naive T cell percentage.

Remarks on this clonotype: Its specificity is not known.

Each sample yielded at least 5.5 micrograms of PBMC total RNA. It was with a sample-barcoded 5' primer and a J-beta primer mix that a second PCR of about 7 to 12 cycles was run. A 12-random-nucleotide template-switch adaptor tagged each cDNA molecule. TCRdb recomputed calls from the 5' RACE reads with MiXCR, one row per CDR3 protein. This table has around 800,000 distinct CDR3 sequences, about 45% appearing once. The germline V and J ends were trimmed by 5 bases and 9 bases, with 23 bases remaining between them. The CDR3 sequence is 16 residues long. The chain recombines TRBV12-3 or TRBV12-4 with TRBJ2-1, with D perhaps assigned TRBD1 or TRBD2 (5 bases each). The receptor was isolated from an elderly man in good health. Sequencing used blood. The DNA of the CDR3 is TGTGCCAGCAGTCCTGGGACGGATCTCCTTTTTAGTGAGCAGTTCTTC. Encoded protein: CASSPGTDLLFSEQFF.